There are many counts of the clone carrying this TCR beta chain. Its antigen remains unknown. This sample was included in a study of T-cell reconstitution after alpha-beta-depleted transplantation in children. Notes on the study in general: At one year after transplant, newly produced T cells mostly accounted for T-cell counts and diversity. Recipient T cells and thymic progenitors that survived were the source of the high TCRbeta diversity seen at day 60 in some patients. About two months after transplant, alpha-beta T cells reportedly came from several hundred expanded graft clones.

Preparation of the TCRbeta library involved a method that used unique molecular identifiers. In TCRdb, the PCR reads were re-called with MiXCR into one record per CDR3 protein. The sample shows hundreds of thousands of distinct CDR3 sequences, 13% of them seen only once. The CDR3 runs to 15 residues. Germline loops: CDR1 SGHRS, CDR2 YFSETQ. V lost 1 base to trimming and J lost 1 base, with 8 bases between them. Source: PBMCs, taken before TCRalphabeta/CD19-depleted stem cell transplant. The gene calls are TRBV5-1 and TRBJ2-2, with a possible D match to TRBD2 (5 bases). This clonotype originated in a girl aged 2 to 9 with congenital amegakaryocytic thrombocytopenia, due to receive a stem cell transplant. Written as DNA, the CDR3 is TGCGCCAGCAGCTTGAACGGGGTGAACACCGGGGAGCTGTTTTTT. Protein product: CASSLNGVNTGELFF.